In its sample, the clone carrying this TCR beta chain was seen a few times. This record comes from a study of human T cells and chemical hapten exposure. Specified time point: healthy volunteer bleed at 2 weeks. It was from unfractionated whole blood that total RNA was extracted. V shed 3 bases and J 5 bases; nucleotides not matched to a gene: 6. The length of the CDR3 is 14 residues. Germline loops: CDR1 DFQATT, CDR2 SNEGSKA (reference sequence). Attachment of unique molecular identifiers to individual cDNA molecules was performed in the library. TCRdb independently ran MiXCR on the RACE reads; one entry per CDR3 protein. The sample includes roughly 130,000 distinct CDR3 sequences, about 8.2% of them seen just once.

The sample comprised whole blood. The rearrangement joins TRBV20-1 to TRBJ2-3; TRBD2 matches at 9 bases. The clonotype was recovered from a male donor in good health. Some clones in this sample may be carry-over from other donors' samples. The CDR3 is CSASPGLAIDTQYF. The CDR3, as DNA: TGCAGTGCTAGCCCAGGACTAGCGATAGATACGCAGTATTTT.